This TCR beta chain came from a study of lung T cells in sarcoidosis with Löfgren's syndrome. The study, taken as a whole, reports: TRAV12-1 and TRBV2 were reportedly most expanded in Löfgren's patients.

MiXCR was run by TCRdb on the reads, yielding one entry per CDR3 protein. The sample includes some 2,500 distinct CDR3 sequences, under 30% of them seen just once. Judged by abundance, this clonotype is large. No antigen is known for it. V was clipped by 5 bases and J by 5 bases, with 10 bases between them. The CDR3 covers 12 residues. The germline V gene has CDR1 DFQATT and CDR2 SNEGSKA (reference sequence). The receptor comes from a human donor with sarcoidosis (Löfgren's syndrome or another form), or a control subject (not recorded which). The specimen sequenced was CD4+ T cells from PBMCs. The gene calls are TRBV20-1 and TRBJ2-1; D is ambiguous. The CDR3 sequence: CSALHINNEQFF. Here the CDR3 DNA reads TGCAGTGCTCTACACATAAACAATGAGCAGTTCTTC.